This TCR beta chain comes out of a study of T cell responses to AZD1222 COVID-19 vaccine. Data came from immunoSEQ multiplex PCR; TCRdb stores just in-frame clones and leaves some out. The table includes more than 150,000 clones, around 94% detected once. General study results and limits: Repertoires in all cases were sampled only once the peak T cell response had passed.

This clone occurred once. The antigen remains unidentified. Germline CDR1 reads MNHEY; CDR2 reads SVGAGI. Trimming removed 2 bases from V and 0 bases from J, with 8 bases in between. The CDR3 is made up of 15 amino acids. The V and J genes are TRBV6-5 and TRBJ1-3, with D unresolved. The sequencing used peripheral blood, collected on day 0 of AZD1222 vaccination. This TCR derives from an adult in good health. CDR3 loop: CASSYMGGSGNTIYF. The CDR3 DNA sequence: TGTGCCAGCAGTTACATGGGTGGCTCTGGAAACACCATATATTTT.